Below are 13 T cell receptor beta chains sequenced from a single sample in a study of OX40 agonist ivuxolimab in advanced cancers. Assay used: immunoSEQ multiplex PCR; TCRdb lists only in-frame clones, some missing. Among tens of thousands of clones listed, 80% to 90% were seen once. The sample was CD4+ or CD8+ T cells sorted from blood, taken in a trial of the OX40 agonist ivuxolimab. The receptor set was obtained from an adult with an advanced solid tumor such as melanoma, head and neck, liver or kidney cancer.

The chain uses TRBV7-3 and TRBJ1-1; D gene unclear. This CDR3 spans 13 amino acids. With 2 bases removed from V and 3 bases from J, the gap between germline ends came to 7 bases. The V gene's germline CDR1 is SGHTA and CDR2 FQGTGA. The CDR3 loop reads CASSLRPDTEAFF. The CDR3 DNA reads as TGTGCCAGCAGCTTACGGCCCGACACTGAAGCTTTCTTT.

This chain links TRBV30 with TRBJ2-7; 9 positions agree with TRBD1. Germline values: CDR1 GTSNPN, CDR2 SVGIG (reference sequence). The CDR3 loop spans 15 amino acids. J gave up 3 bases and V 2 bases, and 8 bases lay outside the gene matches. The CDR3 DNA reads TGTGCCTGGAGTTCCGGGACAGGGATTTACTACGAGCAGTACTTC. Its protein is CAWSSGTGIYYEQYF. The full variable domain, completed using reference TRBV30 and TRBJ2-7, is SQTIHQWPATLVQPVGSPLSLECTVEGTSNPNLYWYRQAAGRGLQLLFYSVGIGQISSEVPQNLSASRPQDRQFILSSKKLLLSDSGFYLCAWSSGTGIYYEQYFGPGTRLTVT.

The CDR3 coding sequence is TGTGCCAGCAGCGTAGGCCTAGCGGGGATATCCTACGAGCAGTACTTC. This sequence encodes CASSVGLAGISYEQYF. The chain combines TRBV9 with TRBJ2-7, with 9 bases fitting TRBD2. Germline assignment: CDR1 SGDLS and CDR2 YYNGEE. The CDR3 runs to 16 residues. V shed 0 bases, J shed 1 base, and the junction held 5 bases outside the gene matches.

This clone was detected once. V usage is TRBV30 and J usage is TRBJ1-1, with 8 bases identical to TRBD1. The CDR3 covers 14 residues. Germline-derived CDR1 and CDR2 are GTSNPN and SVGIG (reference sequence). V trimming: 0 bases; J trimming: 4 bases; junction bases outside the gene matches: 4. As DNA, the CDR3 is TGTGCCTGGAGTGTAACCACAGGGGGCACTGAAGCTTTCTTT. This sequence encodes CAWSVTTGGTEAFF. Using reference TRBV30 and TRBJ1-1 for the parts outside the CDR3, the full variable domain is SQTIHQWPATLVQPVGSPLSLECTVEGTSNPNLYWYRQAAGRGLQLLFYSVGIGQISSEVPQNLSASRPQDRQFILSSKKLLLSDSGFYLCAWSVTTGGTEAFFGQGTRLTVV.

This chain links TRBV5-5 with TRBJ2-1; no clear D gene. Trimming took 0 bases from V and 4 from J, leaving 8 bases between them. The CDR3 covers 14 residues. Germline CDR1 is SGHKS and CDR2 is YYEKEE (reference sequence). The DNA of the CDR3 is TGTGCCAGCAGCTTGGTGGCGGATTACAATGAGCAGTTCTTC. Its protein is CASSLVADYNEQFF. The full variable domain, in which reference TRBV5-5 and TRBJ2-1 provide the parts outside the CDR3, is DAGVTQSPTHLIKTRGQQVTLRCSPISGHKSVSWYQQVLGQGPQFIFQYYEKEERGRGNFPDRFSARQFPNYSSELNVNALLLGDSALYLCASSLVADYNEQFFGPGTRLTVL.

This rearrangement joins TRBV27 to TRBJ2-5; D perhaps matches TRBD1 (5 bases). Trimming removed 2 bases from V and 2 bases from J, with 12 bases in between. The CDR3 is 15 residues long. CDR1 MNHEY and CDR2 SMNVEV come from the germline V gene (reference sequence). CDR3 bases: TGTGCCAGCAGTTTAGTGGTGGGGCAACAAGAGACCCAGTACTTC. This sequence encodes CASSLVVGQQETQYF.

The chain joins TRBV6-5 to TRBJ2-7; 7 bases agree with TRBD2. CDR3 size: 14 residues. The germline V gene encodes CDR1 MNHEY and CDR2 SVGAGI. Trimming at V came to 6 bases and at J to 4 bases, leaving 9 bases not matched to a gene. The CDR3 DNA reads as TGTGCCAGCAGGCCCAGCGGGGAAACTTACGAGCAGTACTTC. It is translated as CASRPSGETYEQYF.

The genes are TRBV27 and TRBJ1-4; TRBD1 is a possible D gene (6 bases). Trimming left V 1 base short and J 5 bases short, with 14 bases between. The germline V gene encodes CDR1 MNHEY and CDR2 SMNVEV (reference sequence). The CDR3 loop spans 16 amino acids. The CDR3 region is CASSLLSGRGNEKLFF. The CDR3 coding sequence is TGTGCCAGCAGTTTATTGTCTGGCAGGGGAAATGAAAAACTGTTTTTT.

The rearrangement joins TRBV28 to TRBJ2-2, with D possibly being TRBD2 (5 bases). This CDR3 spans 16 amino acids. Trimming removed 5 bases from V and 2 bases from J, with 15 bases in between. Germline assignment: CDR1 MDHEN and CDR2 SYDVKM. CDR3 sequence (DNA): TGTGCCAGCAGTCCGTCGGGGAACTTTAACACCGGGGAGCTGTTTTTT. Protein sequence: CASSPSGNFNTGELFF.

CDR3 bases: TGTGCCAGCAGTTACTCGGTTACCGGGGAGCTGTTTTTT. It codes for CASSYSVTGELFF. The chain couples TRBV6-6 to TRBJ2-2; D remains ambiguous. The CDR3 sequence is 13 residues long. Trimming took 0 bases from V and 5 from J, leaving 4 bases between them. Germline CDR1 and CDR2: MNHNY and SVGAGI (reference sequence).

The chain employs TRBV7-2 and TRBJ2-1, with TRBD2 identical over 9 bases. Germline V gene lookup returns CDR1 SGHTA and CDR2 FQGNSA. The V gene end was trimmed by 1 base and the J gene end by 5 bases; junction bases not matched to a gene: 6. CDR3 length: 16 amino acids. Here the CDR3 DNA reads TGTGCCAGCAGCTTAGTTGCGGGGGGGCCTAACAATGAGCAGTTCTTC. Encoded protein: CASSLVAGGPNNEQFF.

The chain carries TRBV13 and TRBJ2-6; a possible D gene is TRBD1 (5 bases). From germline, CDR1 is PRHDT and CDR2 FYEKMQ (reference sequence). V was trimmed by 5 bases and J by 4 bases, leaving 12 bases between them. CDR3 length: 15 amino acids. The CDR3 DNA follows: TGTGCCAGCAGCCTCAGGGTGACCGGGGCCAACGTCCTGACTTTC. This sequence encodes CASSLRVTGANVLTF.

This chain links TRBV9 with TRBJ1-6; perhaps TRBD1 as D (5 bases). From germline, CDR1 is SGDLS and CDR2 YYNGEE. CDR3 size: 16 residues. The ends were cut back, 0 bases at V and 6 bases at J, with 13 bases in the middle. The CDR3, as DNA: TGTGCCAGCAGCGTAGCGGGACCGGACTTTAATTCACCCCTCCACTTT. Its translation: CASSVAGPDFNSPLHF. Full variable domain (remainder filled in from reference TRBV9 and TRBJ1-6): DSGVTQTPKHLITATGQRVTLRCSPRSGDLSVYWYQQSLDQGLQFLIQYYNGEERAKGNILERFSAQQFPDLHSELNLSSLELGDSALYFCASSVAGPDFNSPLHFGNGTRLTVT.